A selection of T cell receptor beta chains follows, all from one sample in a study of Tregs in tolerant kidney transplant recipients. Sequenced by immunoSEQ multiplex PCR; TCRdb stores in-frame clones only, minus some. The sample lists about 94,000 clones, under 95% occurring once. Material: CD4+ T cells from blood, obtained before the transplant. These receptors all stem from a human donor who received a combined kidney and bone marrow transplant. CDR3s include the opening cysteine and the closing phenylalanine or tryptophan. Not all rows give a size; the values are once, few, many and, for expanded clones, a class.

v_gene: TRBV30
abundance: NA
j_gene: TRBJ1-3
CDR3aa: CAWSVLGRGGTIYF

v_gene: TRBV7-3
abundance: once
j_gene: TRBJ2-3
CDR3aa: CASSLRGAGGPTDTQYF

v_gene: TRBV29-1
abundance: few
j_gene: TRBJ1-4
CDR3aa: CSAFGTGNEKLFF

v_gene: TRBV7-9
abundance: once
j_gene: TRBJ2-7
CDR3aa: CASSLVLANYEQYF

v_gene: TRBV6-5
abundance: NA
j_gene: TRBJ1-2
CDR3aa: CASNSGGKRGYGYTF

v_gene: TRBV7-6
abundance: NA
j_gene: TRBJ2-3
CDR3aa: CASSIGEGTQYF

v_gene: TRBV5-1
abundance: NA
j_gene: TRBJ2-5
CDR3aa: CASRLGTAYQETQYF

v_gene: TRBV4-1
abundance: NA
j_gene: TRBJ2-7
CDR3aa: CASSQEGGPPREQYF

v_gene: TRBV30
abundance: NA
j_gene: TRBJ2-5
CDR3aa: CASALQGGETQYF

v_gene: TRBV18
abundance: NA
j_gene: TRBJ1-3
CDR3aa: CASSPIPDYSSGNTIYF

v_gene: TRBV10-3
abundance: NA
j_gene: TRBJ1-6
CDR3aa: CAISRDRDDGSPLHF

v_gene: TRBV7-2
abundance: NA
j_gene: TRBJ2-7
CDR3aa: CASSLGGGASEQYF

v_gene: TRBV7-2
abundance: NA
j_gene: TRBJ2-4
CDR3aa: CASSLRWGRQNIQYF

v_gene: TRBV7-8
abundance: NA
j_gene: TRBJ1-2
CDR3aa: CASSEQGTYGYTF

v_gene: TRBV2
abundance: NA
j_gene: TRBJ2-1
CDR3aa: CARAGTGDNEQFF

v_gene: TRBV10-3
abundance: NA
j_gene: TRBJ2-7
CDR3aa: CAISDLAGAGEQYF

v_gene: TRBV7-2
abundance: NA
j_gene: TRBJ2-3
CDR3aa: CASSSRASTDTQYF

v_gene: TRBV5-1
abundance: NA
j_gene: TRBJ1-4
CDR3aa: CASSLRTGLGTNEKLFF

v_gene: TRBV25-1
abundance: NA
j_gene: TRBJ2-1
CDR3aa: CASSSRTDVGEQFF

v_gene: TRBV11-3
abundance: NA
j_gene: TRBJ1-2
CDR3aa: CASSLFPGQGAAYGYTF

v_gene: TRBV9
abundance: NA
j_gene: TRBJ2-2
CDR3aa: CASSSRGGVISAGELFF

v_gene: TRBV6-5
abundance: once
j_gene: TRBJ1-2
CDR3aa: CASSRFYGYTF

v_gene: TRBV7-2
abundance: NA
j_gene: TRBJ2-3
CDR3aa: CASSLVTRGTDTQYF

v_gene: TRBV6-5
abundance: NA
j_gene: TRBJ2-3
CDR3aa: CASSRQGITDTQYF

v_gene: TRBV5-1
abundance: NA
j_gene: TRBJ2-7
CDR3aa: CASSVDAGQEAYF

v_gene: TRBV2
abundance: NA
j_gene: TRBJ2-5
CDR3aa: CASSPAKASGAQYF

v_gene: TRBV18
abundance: NA
j_gene: TRBJ1-1
CDR3aa: CASSPGQHEAFF

v_gene: TRBV2
abundance: NA
j_gene: TRBJ1-3
CDR3aa: CASSPDREAGNTIYF

v_gene: TRBV6-5
abundance: NA
j_gene: TRBJ2-3
CDR3aa: CASSYGLAGHTDTQYF

v_gene: TRBV12-5
abundance: NA
j_gene: TRBJ2-2
CDR3aa: CASGSSREAGELFF

v_gene: TRBV27
abundance: NA
j_gene: TRBJ1-4
CDR3aa: CASSYRWDSHNEKLFF

v_gene: TRBV7-2
abundance: NA
j_gene: TRBJ2-5
CDR3aa: CASSKGQGVETQYF

v_gene: TRBV4-2
abundance: NA
j_gene: TRBJ2-7
CDR3aa: CASSRPGQGASEQYF

v_gene: TRBV5-1
abundance: NA
j_gene: TRBJ2-2
CDR3aa: CASSLGTGGSTGELFF

v_gene: TRBV29-1
abundance: NA
j_gene: TRBJ2-5
CDR3aa: CSVDWVVLAGVVETQYF